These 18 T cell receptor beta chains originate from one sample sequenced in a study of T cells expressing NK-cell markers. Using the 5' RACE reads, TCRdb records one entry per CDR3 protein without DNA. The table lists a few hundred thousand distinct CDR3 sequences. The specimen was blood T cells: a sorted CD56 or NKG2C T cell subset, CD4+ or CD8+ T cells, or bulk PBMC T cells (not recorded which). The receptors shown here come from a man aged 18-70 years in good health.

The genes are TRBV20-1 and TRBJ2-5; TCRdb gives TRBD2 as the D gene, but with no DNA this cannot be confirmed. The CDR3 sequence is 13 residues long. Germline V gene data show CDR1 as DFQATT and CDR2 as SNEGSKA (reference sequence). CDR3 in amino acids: CSASGSRGQTQYF.

CDR3 residues: CASSSGLAGGEDTQYF. This chain uses TRBV7-2 with TRBJ2-3; TCRdb designates TRBD2, a call that cannot be tested without DNA. Germline values: CDR1 SGHTA, CDR2 FQGNSA. The CDR3 consists of 16 residues. The whole variable domain, remainder taken from reference TRBV7-2 and TRBJ2-3, is GAGVSQSPSNKVTEKGKDVELRCDPISGHTALYWYRQSLGQGLEFLIYFQGNSAPDKSGLPSDRFSAERTGGSVSTLTIQRTQQEDSAVYLCASSSGLAGGEDTQYFGPGTRLTVL.

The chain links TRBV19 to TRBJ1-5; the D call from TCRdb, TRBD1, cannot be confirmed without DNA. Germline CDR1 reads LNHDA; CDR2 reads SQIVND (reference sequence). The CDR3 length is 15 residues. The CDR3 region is CASTDRGVGSQPQHF.

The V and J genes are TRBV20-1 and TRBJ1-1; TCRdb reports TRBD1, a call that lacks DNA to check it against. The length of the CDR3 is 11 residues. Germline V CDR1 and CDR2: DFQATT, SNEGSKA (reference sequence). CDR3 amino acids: CSARGPGGAFF.

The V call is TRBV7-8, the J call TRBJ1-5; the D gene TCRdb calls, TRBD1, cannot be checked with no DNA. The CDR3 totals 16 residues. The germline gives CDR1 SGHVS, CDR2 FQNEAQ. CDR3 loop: CASSPGTGGGNQPQHF.

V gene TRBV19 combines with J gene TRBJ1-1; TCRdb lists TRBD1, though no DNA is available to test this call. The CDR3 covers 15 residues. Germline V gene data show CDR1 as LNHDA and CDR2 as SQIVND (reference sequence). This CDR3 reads CASRALETGGTEAFF.

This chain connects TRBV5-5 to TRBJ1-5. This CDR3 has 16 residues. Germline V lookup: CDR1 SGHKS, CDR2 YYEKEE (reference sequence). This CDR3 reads CASSLYGGLSNQPQHF.

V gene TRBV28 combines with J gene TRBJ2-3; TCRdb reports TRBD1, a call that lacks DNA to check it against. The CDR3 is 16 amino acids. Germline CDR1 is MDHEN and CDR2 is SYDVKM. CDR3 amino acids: CASSPPRGAPMGTQYF.

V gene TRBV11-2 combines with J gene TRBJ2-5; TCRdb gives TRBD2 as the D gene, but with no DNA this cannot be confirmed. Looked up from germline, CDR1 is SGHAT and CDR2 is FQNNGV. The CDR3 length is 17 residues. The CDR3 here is CASSLEGRLALAETQYF. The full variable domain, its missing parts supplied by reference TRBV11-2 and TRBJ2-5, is EAGVAQSPRYKIIEKRQSVAFWCNPISGHATLYWYQQILGQGPKLLIQFQNNGVVDDSQLPKDRFSAERLKGVDSTLKIQPAKLEDSAVYLCASSLEGRLALAETQYFGPGTRLLVL.

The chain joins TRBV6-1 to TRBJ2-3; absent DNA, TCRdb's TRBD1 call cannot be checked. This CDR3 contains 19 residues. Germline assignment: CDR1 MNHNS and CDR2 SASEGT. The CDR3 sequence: CASSPGTGRVAGRTDTQYF.

The CDR3 spells CASSLGRAGGFNEQFF. The chain uses TRBV7-2 and TRBJ2-1; TCRdb lists TRBD2, though no DNA is available to test this call. CDR1 SGHTA and CDR2 FQGNSA come from the germline V gene. CDR3 length: 16 residues.

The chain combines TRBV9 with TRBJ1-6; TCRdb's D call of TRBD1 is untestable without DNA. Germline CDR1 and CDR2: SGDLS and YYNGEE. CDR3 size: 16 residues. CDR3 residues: CASSPQPRGENSPLHF. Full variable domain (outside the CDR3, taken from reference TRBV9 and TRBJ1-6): DSGVTQTPKHLITATGQRVTLRCSPRSGDLSVYWYQQSLDQGLQFLIQYYNGEERAKGNILERFSAQQFPDLHSELNLSSLELGDSALYFCASSPQPRGENSPLHFGNGTRLTVT.

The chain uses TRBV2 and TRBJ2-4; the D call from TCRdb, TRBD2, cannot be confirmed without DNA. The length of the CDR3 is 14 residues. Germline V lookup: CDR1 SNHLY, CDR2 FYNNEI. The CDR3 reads CASSDSLAVGIQYF.

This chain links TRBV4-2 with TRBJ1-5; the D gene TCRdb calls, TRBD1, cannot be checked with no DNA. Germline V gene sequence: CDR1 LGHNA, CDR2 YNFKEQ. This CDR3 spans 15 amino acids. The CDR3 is CASSQDAQGVQPQHF.

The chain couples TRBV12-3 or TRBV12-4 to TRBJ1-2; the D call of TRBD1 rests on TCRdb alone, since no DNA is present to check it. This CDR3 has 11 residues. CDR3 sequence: CASRNRAGYTF.

This CDR3 is CASRDYAGTGNSPLHF. The chain joins TRBV5-1 to TRBJ1-6; TCRdb picks TRBD1, but there is no DNA to check that call. This CDR3 contains 16 residues. Germline V gene sequence: CDR1 SGHRS, CDR2 YFSETQ.

The CDR3 is CATSSPGAGANVLTF. The chain links TRBV15 to TRBJ2-6; lacking DNA, the TRBD1 call made by TCRdb goes unchecked. The CDR3 extends over 15 amino acids. Germline values: CDR1 LNHNV, CDR2 YYDKDF (reference sequence).

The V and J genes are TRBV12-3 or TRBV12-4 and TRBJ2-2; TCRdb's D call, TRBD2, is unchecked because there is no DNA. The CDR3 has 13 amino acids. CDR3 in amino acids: CASSLGLTGELFF.